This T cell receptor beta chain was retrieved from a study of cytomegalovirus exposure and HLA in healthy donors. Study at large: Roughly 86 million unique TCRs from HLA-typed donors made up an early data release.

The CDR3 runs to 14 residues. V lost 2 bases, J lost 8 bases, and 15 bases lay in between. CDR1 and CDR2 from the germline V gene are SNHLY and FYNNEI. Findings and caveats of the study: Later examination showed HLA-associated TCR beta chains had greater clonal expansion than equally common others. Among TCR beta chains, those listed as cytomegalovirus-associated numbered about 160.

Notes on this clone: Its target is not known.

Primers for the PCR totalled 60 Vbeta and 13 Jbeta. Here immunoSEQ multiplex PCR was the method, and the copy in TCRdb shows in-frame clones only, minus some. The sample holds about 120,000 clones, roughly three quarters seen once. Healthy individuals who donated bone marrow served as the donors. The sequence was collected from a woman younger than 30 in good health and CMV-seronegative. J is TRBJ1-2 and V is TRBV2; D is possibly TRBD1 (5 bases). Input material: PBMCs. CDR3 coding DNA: TGTGCCAGCAGTGAACTGGGCAGGGTGAGCGGCTACACCTTC. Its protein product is CASSELGRVSGYTF.